This TCR beta chain was retrieved from a study of cytomegalovirus exposure and HLA in healthy donors. PCR used 60 Vbeta primers and 13 Jbeta primers. Libraries were prepared by immunoSEQ multiplex PCR; TCRdb keeps only in-frame clonotypes and omits some of them. Of approximately 120,000 clones in the sample, more than 60% were seen once. CDR1 and CDR2 from the germline V gene are SGHRS and YFSETQ. This CDR3 contains 14 residues. Deletions cut 2 bases from V and 2 bases from J, with 10 bases between. This sequence joins TRBV5-1 and TRBJ1-1; possibly TRBD1 for D (5 bases). This receptor was obtained from a man aged 25-40 years in good health and CMV-seronegative. Sequences were obtained from PBMCs. CDR3 nucleotide sequence: TGCGCCAGCAGCTTTTCGACAGCAAACACTGAAGCTTTCTTT. It encodes CASSFSTANTEAFF.